A single sample is the source of the 32 T cell receptor beta chains below, sequenced in a study of blood T cell repertoires in COVID-19. Using immunoSEQ multiplex PCR, the repertoire was profiled, and TCRdb retains in-frame clones only, with some absent. The sample includes 150,000 to 160,000 clones, about four fifths of them seen just once. Sequencing input: peripheral blood. All receptors come from a man in his 60s with acute or convalescent COVID-19.

The V call is TRBV6-6, the J call TRBJ2-7; 9 nucleotides align to TRBD1. V was pared by 5 bases and J by 2 bases, with 10 bases of the junction left unmatched. Germline-derived CDR1 and CDR2 are MNHNY and SVGAGI (reference sequence). The CDR3 length is 16 residues. Here the CDR3 reads CASSPSDRGVTYEQYF. The CDR3 nucleotides read TGTGCCAGCAGTCCCTCCGACAGGGGGGTAACCTACGAGCAGTACTTC.

This clone was counted once. This rearrangement joins TRBV4-2 to TRBJ2-1; 10 positions agree with TRBD2. The CDR3 is 18 residues long. V dropped 1 base and J dropped 8; count of bases not matched to a gene: 14. CDR1 is LGHNA and CDR2 is YNFKEQ in the germline V gene. CDR3 in DNA: TGTGCCAGCAGCCAAGCGGTACCCGCCGGGACTAGCGTATATGAGCAGTTCTTC. It is translated as CASSQAVPAGTSVYEQFF.

The rearrangement links TRBV4-2 to TRBJ1-5, with D maybe TRBD1 (5 bases). This CDR3 has 16 residues. CDR1 LGHNA and CDR2 YNFKEQ come from the germline V gene. The V gene lost 3 bases and the J gene lost 4 bases, with 16 bases spanning the gap. The CDR3 DNA sequence: TGTGCCAGCAGCCATTCCGGGACGGGAGGGAATCAGCCCCAGCATTTT. This codes for CASSHSGTGGNQPQHF.

The chain joins TRBV5-6 to TRBJ1-5; D possibly corresponds to TRBD1 (6 bases). Deletions cut 4 bases from V and 3 bases from J, with 11 bases between. This CDR3 is built from 14 residues. Germline V gene sequence: CDR1 SGHDT, CDR2 YYEEEE. CDR3 coding DNA: TGTGCCAGCAGCCTCCGGACAGCCAATCAGCCCCAGCATTTT. Protein product: CASSLRTANQPQHF.

The rearrangement links TRBV7-8 to TRBJ1-3, with 11 bases fitting TRBD1. Losses at the gene ends were 1 base for V and 2 bases for J; bases not matched to a gene: 10. The CDR3 is 19 amino acids. Germline V CDR1 and CDR2: SGHVS, FQNEAQ. Here the CDR3 reads CASSLVDRGRVVAGNTIYF. In DNA form, the CDR3 reads TGTGCCAGCAGCTTAGTGGACAGGGGGCGCGTAGTTGCTGGAAACACCATATATTTT.

V is TRBV29-1 and J is TRBJ1-5; tentatively, D is TRBD1 (5 bases). The CDR3 sequence is 13 residues long. Trimming removed 0 bases from V and 6 bases from J, with 9 bases in between. Germline V gene data show CDR1 as SQVTM and CDR2 as ANQGSEA. This CDR3 is CSVEEVGGQPQHF. CDR3 sequence (DNA): TGCAGCGTTGAAGAGGTCGGGGGTCAGCCCCAGCATTTT.

The CDR3 DNA reads TGTGCCAGCCATTTACAGGGGGCTTCCTACGAGCAGTACTTC. It codes for CASHLQGASYEQYF. The chain uses TRBV28 and TRBJ2-7; 9 nucleotides align to TRBD1. The junction had 6 bases not matched to a gene; V was cut back by 8 bases and J by 1 base. Germline assignment: CDR1 MDHEN and CDR2 SYDVKM. CDR3 length: 14 residues.

The chain recombines TRBV4-1 with TRBJ2-2; 9 nucleotides align to TRBD1. The CDR3 is made up of 16 amino acids. After removal of 1 base from V and 6 bases from J, the junction contained 6 bases not matched to a gene. The germline V gene encodes CDR1 MGHRA and CDR2 YSYEKL. The CDR3 sequence: CASSQVRTGVSGELFF. The CDR3 DNA reads TGCGCCAGCAGCCAAGTCAGGACAGGGGTATCCGGGGAGCTGTTTTTT.

This clone was seen once. This chain's CDR3 is CASSSSGGRGYTF. In DNA, the CDR3 is TGTGCCAGCAGCTCGAGCGGGGGTAGAGGCTACACCTTC. The chain uses TRBV5-4 and TRBJ1-2; tentative D call: TRBD1 (5 bases). Germline V CDR1 and CDR2: SGHNT, YYREEE (reference sequence). The V and J ends lost 3 bases and 8 bases respectively, with 14 bases between them. The CDR3 totals 13 residues.

The DNA of the CDR3 is TGTGCCAGCAGTGATAAGGGGCAATACTCACCCCTCCACTTT. Translation: CASSDKGQYSPLHF. The V gene is TRBV25-1, the J gene TRBJ1-6; TRBD1 might be the D (5 bases). The germline gives CDR1 MGHDK, CDR2 SYGVNS. V dropped 3 bases and J dropped 10 bases, with 13 bases sitting between them. CDR3 length: 14 amino acids.

This clone was detected only once. V gene TRBV7-6 combines with J gene TRBJ2-1, with TRBD1 identical over 9 bases. CDR1 is SGHVS and CDR2 is FNYEAQ in the germline V gene. This CDR3 is 16 amino acids long. V shed 5 bases and J 1 base; nucleotides not matched to a gene: 6. The CDR3 is CASSGTGSHSYNEQFF. In nucleotides, the CDR3 is TGTGCCAGCAGCGGGACAGGGTCCCATTCCTACAATGAGCAGTTCTTC.

The chain couples TRBV30 to TRBJ1-6; possible D gene TRBD1, 6 bases. V lost 2 bases and J lost 7, with 15 bases in between. Germline CDR1 and CDR2: GTSNPN and SVGIG (reference sequence). The CDR3 consists of 15 residues. The chain's CDR3 is CAWSLTLQGNSPLHF. CDR3 coding DNA: TGTGCCTGGAGTTTGACGTTGCAGGGGAATTCACCCCTCCACTTT.

This clone was counted a single time. The CDR3 DNA reads TGTGCCAGCAGTTCCTCCGGGACAGGGATTCTAGTGGGCTACACCTTC. Amino acid sequence: CASSSSGTGILVGYTF. The chain joins TRBV6-2 or TRBV6-3 to TRBJ1-2, with 9 positions matching TRBD1. Germline V gives CDR1 MNHEY, CDR2 SVGEGT. This CDR3 region has 16 residues. V was pared by 4 bases and J by 8 bases, with 14 bases of the junction left unmatched.

The chain has TRBV7-6 and TRBJ2-1; 9 bases are a match to TRBD2. CDR3 size: 13 residues. Trimming at V came to 4 bases and at J to 9 bases, leaving 4 bases not matched to a gene. Germline lookup yields CDR1 SGHVS and CDR2 FNYEAQ. CDR3 nucleotides: TGTGCCAGCAGCTGGGGACTAGCAAGTGAGCAGTTCTTC. Translating gives CASSWGLASEQFF. Drawing the rest from reference TRBV7-6 and TRBJ2-1, the complete variable domain is GAGVSQSPRYKVTKRGQDVALRCDPISGHVSLYWYRQALGQGPEFLTYFNYEAQQDKSGLPNDRFSAERPEGSISTLTIQRTEQRDSAMYRCASSWGLASEQFFGPGTRLTVL.

The CDR3 coding sequence is TGTGCCAGCAGCGCCCGGTTTTCGACTGTTGAAAAACTGTTTTTT. Encoded protein: CASSARFSTVEKLFF. V gene TRBV7-2 combines with J gene TRBJ1-4, with D uncertain. Germline CDR1 SGHTA, CDR2 FQGNSA. Deletions cut 5 bases from V and 7 bases from J, with 17 bases between. CDR3 length: 15 amino acids.

This chain joins TRBV3-1 (or the pseudogene TRBV3-2) and TRBJ2-3; D is possibly TRBD2 (6 bases). The V and J ends lost 4 bases and 0 bases respectively, with 11 bases between them. The CDR3 sequence is 15 residues long. CDR1 is LGHDT, CDR2 YNNKEL, per germline (reference sequence). The CDR3 DNA reads as TGTGCCAGCAGCCTATTAGCGGTTAGCACAGATACGCAGTATTTT. It translates to CASSLLAVSTDTQYF.

This rearrangement joins TRBV9 to TRBJ1-1; D is possibly TRBD1 (6 bases). The germline V gene encodes CDR1 SGDLS and CDR2 YYNGEE. Between the trimmed V and J ends, which lost 0 bases and 2 bases, there was a span of 11 bases. This CDR3 spans 15 amino acids. CDR3 nucleotides: TGTGCCAGCAGCGTAGGGACAGTAGCCAACACTGAAGCTTTCTTT. Translating it yields CASSVGTVANTEAFF. Variable domain in full (rest from reference TRBV9 and TRBJ1-1): DSGVTQTPKHLITATGQRVTLRCSPRSGDLSVYWYQQSLDQGLQFLIQYYNGEERAKGNILERFSAQQFPDLHSELNLSSLELGDSALYFCASSVGTVANTEAFFGQGTRLTVV.

The chain carries TRBV6-2 or TRBV6-3 and TRBJ2-7, with D perhaps TRBD1 (5 bases). The CDR3 is made up of 16 amino acids. V dropped 5 bases and J dropped 3 bases, with 20 bases sitting between them. The germline CDR1 and CDR2 sequences are MNHEY and SVGEGT. CDR3 region: CASSRPLDSLRYEQYF. CDR3 DNA: TGTGCCAGCAGTCGCCCCCTCGACAGTTTACGCTACGAGCAGTACTTC.

The chain carries TRBV9 and TRBJ2-1; 7 nucleotides match TRBD1. The CDR3 loop spans 15 amino acids. The V gene's germline CDR1 is SGDLS and CDR2 YYNGEE. V dropped 0 bases and J dropped 9; count of bases not matched to a gene: 9. CDR3 protein: CASSVGAGGFGEQFF. CDR3 sequence (DNA): TGTGCCAGCAGCGTAGGGGCAGGGGGTTTTGGTGAGCAGTTCTTC.

The chain recombines TRBV29-1 with TRBJ1-1; possible D gene TRBD1, 5 bases. Looked up from germline, CDR1 is SQVTM and CDR2 is ANQGSEA. With 7 bases removed from V and 5 bases from J, the gap between germline ends came to 20 bases. The CDR3 contains 14 residues. The CDR3 nucleotides are TGCAGCGCCCTAATCGGCCAGGGAGGGACTGAAGCTTTCTTT. Translation gives CSALIGQGGTEAFF. Using reference TRBV29-1 and TRBJ1-1 for the parts outside the CDR3, the full variable domain is SAVISQKPSRDICQRGTSLTIQCQVDSQVTMMFWYRQQPGQSLTLIATANQGSEATYESGFVIDKFPISRPNLTFSTLTVSNMSPEDSSIYLCSALIGQGGTEAFFGQGTRLTVV.

This chain joins TRBV7-9 and TRBJ1-2; D is uncertain. The CDR3 covers 13 residues. Per germline, CDR1 SEHNR and CDR2 FQNEAQ (reference sequence). Trimming cost V 1 base and J 4 bases, with 7 bases left between them. In nucleotides, the CDR3 is TGTGCCAGCAGCTTAGGGTCGGGCTATGGCTACACCTTC. Translating gives CASSLGSGYGYTF.

The chain carries TRBV5-1 and TRBJ1-6; D remains ambiguous. The germline gives CDR1 SGHRS, CDR2 YFSETQ. Trimming left V 2 bases short and J 0 bases short, with 12 bases between. This CDR3 is built from 17 residues. In DNA form, the CDR3 reads TGCGCCAGCAGCTTACGACACCAGAGCTCCTATAATTCACCCCTCCACTTT. Encoded protein: CASSLRHQSSYNSPLHF. The whole variable domain, filled in from reference TRBV5-1 and TRBJ1-6, reads KAGVTQTPRYLIKTRGQQVTLSCSPISGHRSVSWYQQTPGQGLQFLFEYFSETQRNKGNFPGRFSGRQFSNSRSEMNVSTLELGDSALYLCASSLRHQSSYNSPLHFGNGTRLTVT.

The J gene is TRBJ2-5, the V gene TRBV7-9, with 8 bases identical to TRBD1. Trimming took 1 base from V and 5 from J; bases not matched to a gene: 6. CDR1 is SEHNR and CDR2 is FQNEAQ in the germline V gene (reference sequence). The CDR3 loop spans 15 amino acids. CDR3 nucleotide sequence: TGTGCCAGCAGCTTAGAACCAGGGGGCCGGGAGACCCAGTACTTC. As protein: CASSLEPGGRETQYF.

This sequence joins TRBV6-2 or TRBV6-3 and TRBJ2-7; 10 positions agree with TRBD1. The CDR3 contains 17 residues. Germline V lookup: CDR1 MNHEY, CDR2 SVGEGT. Trimming removed 2 bases from V and 7 bases from J; junction bases left unmatched: 14. This CDR3 reads CASSYVPTGGLLREQYF. The CDR3 nucleotides are TGTGCCAGCAGTTACGTTCCGACAGGGGGCCTTCTGCGTGAGCAGTACTTC.

V and J are TRBV5-4 and TRBJ2-3; the D is unclear. V was trimmed by 4 bases and J by 1 base, leaving 13 bases between them. The germline V gene encodes CDR1 SGHNT and CDR2 YYREEE (reference sequence). The CDR3 is made up of 15 amino acids. CDR3 bases: TGTGCCAGCAGCCCACTGTCTTCTGGCACAGATACGCAGTATTTT. Encoded protein: CASSPLSSGTDTQYF.

J is TRBJ2-5 and V is TRBV9; 7 bases align to TRBD2. The CDR3 length is 14 residues. Per germline, CDR1 SGDLS and CDR2 YYNGEE. V lost 4 bases to trimming and J lost 1 base; unmatched junction nucleotides: 4. CDR3 DNA sequence: TGTGCCAGCAGCCTATCTAGCGGCCAAGAGACCCAGTACTTC. The encoded protein is CASSLSSGQETQYF.

The chain couples TRBV28 to TRBJ2-7; 10 bases are shared with TRBD2. This CDR3 comprises 13 residues. Germline values: CDR1 MDHEN, CDR2 SYDVKM. J lost 5 bases, V lost 4 bases, and 2 bases had no gene match. This CDR3 reads CASSSGLANEQYF. The CDR3 DNA reads as TGTGCCAGCAGTTCGGGACTAGCGAACGAGCAGTACTTC.

The chain has TRBV6-5 and TRBJ1-3, with D possibly matching TRBD1 (6 bases). V was pared by 7 bases and J by 4 bases, with 14 bases between. The germline V gene has CDR1 MNHEY and CDR2 SVGAGI. This CDR3 is built from 14 residues. CDR3 coding DNA: TGTGCCAGCAAGGAGAGTGGGGGCGGAAACACCATATATTTT. Its protein is CASKESGGGNTIYF.

The gene calls are TRBV28 and TRBJ2-7; 9 bases match TRBD1. The CDR3 extends over 16 amino acids. J gave up 6 bases and V 3 bases, and 12 bases lay outside the gene matches. Germline loops: CDR1 MDHEN, CDR2 SYDVKM. CDR3 bases: TGTGCCAGCAGTTTTCAAGGGACAGGGAGGATGGGCGAGCAGTACTTC. Encoded protein: CASSFQGTGRMGEQYF.

This rearrangement joins TRBV5-4 to TRBJ2-2; TRBD1 matches at 9 bases. The CDR3 totals 15 residues. Germline V gives CDR1 SGHNT, CDR2 YYREEE (reference sequence). The V gene end was trimmed by 3 bases and the J gene end by 5 bases; junction bases not matched to a gene: 5. This chain's CDR3 is CASSWDREGTGELFF. The CDR3 DNA is TGTGCCAGCAGCTGGGACAGGGAGGGAACCGGGGAGCTGTTTTTT. Based on the CDR3 plus reference TRBV5-4 and TRBJ2-2, the full variable domain is ETGVTQSPTHLIKTRGQQVTLRCSSQSGHNTVSWYQQALGQGPQFIFQYYREEENGRGNFPPRFSGLQFPNYSSELNVNALELDDSALYLCASSWDREGTGELFFGEGSRLTVL.

This sequence joins TRBV11-3 and TRBJ2-3, with 10 bases fitting TRBD2. The length of the CDR3 is 15 residues. CDR1 is SGHNT, CDR2 YENEEA, per germline. Trimming removed 5 bases from V and 4 bases from J; junction bases left unmatched: 6. The DNA of the CDR3 is TGTGCCAGCAGCCGAGGGACTAGCGCTTCAGATACGCAGTATTTT. Translating it yields CASSRGTSASDTQYF.

The V and J genes are TRBV7-9 and TRBJ1-5; the match to TRBD1 covers 7 bases. Germline V gene sequence: CDR1 SEHNR, CDR2 FQNEAQ (reference sequence). The CDR3 consists of 14 residues. Trimming cost V 5 bases and J 2 bases; bases outside gene matches: 3. CDR3 DNA sequence: TGTGCCAGCAGCATTGGGACAGGCAATCAGCCCCAGCATTTT. This encodes CASSIGTGNQPQHF.